This TCR beta chain is from a study of T cell repertoires in cytomegalovirus infection. Study as a whole: Public TCR beta signatures provided an indication of both CMV infection and a matching HLA type. The study's findings and limits: Of the TCR beta families, the public ones yielded a cumulative frequency that identified carriers of CMV plus the relevant HLA.

TCRdb ran MiXCR on the reads and lists one entry per CDR3 protein. Altogether some 150,000 distinct CDR3 sequences are present, 20% to 30% being singletons, with the ten largest covering roughly 9.7%. Within the sample, this clonotype is medium-sized. Its antigen is as yet unknown. The germline V and J ends were trimmed by 8 bases and 9 bases, with 23 bases remaining between them. Germline CDR1 reads MDHEN; CDR2 reads SYDVKM. The CDR3 extends over 15 amino acids. V gene TRBV28 combines with J gene TRBJ2-1; the D gene is possibly TRBD2 (6 bases). Sequenced sample: PBMCs. The TCR sequence derives from a human donor in good health (CMV status not recorded). Some clones in this sample may be carry-over from other donors' samples. The CDR3 DNA follows: TGTGCCAGCGACAAACCGCGGGGCCTCCGCGGTGAGCAGTTCTTC. Translated, it gives CASDKPRGLRGEQFF.